This T cell receptor (beta chain) was found in a study of blood T cell repertoires in COVID-19. For the study at large: Collection of acute and convalescent COVID-19 samples took place in the United States, Italy and Spain.

The authors' processing: Cell counts per sample came from amplifying reference gene primers. Generated by immunoSEQ multiplex PCR, the TCRdb table keeps only in-frame clones and is missing some. V, J and clone size were drawn from that table, and D and trimming were deduced from the DNA. The sample records around 150,000 clones, over 60% being singletons. V lost 2 bases to trimming and J lost 3 bases, with 13 bases between them. This CDR3 has 15 amino acids. Germline assignment: CDR1 KGHSH and CDR2 LQKENI. The TCR comes from a woman older than 75 with active or convalescent COVID-19. The V gene is TRBV18, the J gene TRBJ1-1; perhaps TRBD1 as D (6 bases). Material: peripheral blood. The CDR3 coding sequence is TGTGCCAGCTCACCATTACAGGGACGGGACACTGAAGCTTTCTTT. Encoded protein: CASSPLQGRDTEAFF.